Given below is one T cell receptor beta chain in context. A read error may produce the germline difference seen at one junction end. Generated by immunoSEQ multiplex PCR, the TCRdb table keeps only in-frame clones and is missing some. The sample has roughly 280,000 clones, 88% seen once. The data are from a study of blood T cell repertoires in COVID-19. Across the study: Sites in the United States, Italy and Spain provided acute and convalescent COVID-19 samples. T cells, B-cell-depleted T cells, or PBMCs provided the cDNA or gDNA that served as material.

Followed longitudinally, the Seattle patients had been enrolled during active infection. This CDR3 is 14 amino acids long. From germline, CDR1 is SGHRS and CDR2 YFSETQ. The V gene is TRBV5-1, the J gene TRBJ2-5; TRBD2 matches at 8 bases. The clonotype was recovered from a woman aged 25 to 39 with COVID-19, enrolled during active disease. Input material: peripheral blood. In DNA, the CDR3 is TGCGCCAGCAGTGGTCTAGCGGGTCAAGAAACCCAGTACTTC. Its protein is CASSGLAGQETQYF.